This T cell receptor beta chain was identified during a study of blood T cell repertoires in COVID-19. In the study overall: The analysed material was cDNA or gDNA that came from T cells, B-cell-depleted T cells, or PBMCs.

In the source study's methods: Estimated nucleated cell counts came from reference gene primer amplification. Data came from immunoSEQ multiplex PCR; TCRdb stores just in-frame clones and leaves some out. Clone size and V and J calls were adopted from that table, with D and trimming inferred from the DNA. Of about 82,000 clones in the sample, about four fifths were seen once. This CDR3 contains 13 residues. V dropped 1 base and J dropped 3 bases, with 6 bases sitting between them. Germline assignment: CDR1 SGHAT and CDR2 FQNNGV. The TCR sequence derives from a woman in her thirties or forties with active or convalescent COVID-19. The sequencing input was peripheral blood. This sequence joins TRBV11-2 and TRBJ2-5; D gene uncertain. CDR3 in amino acids: CASSLGVEETQYF. The DNA for the CDR3 is TGTGCCAGCAGCTTAGGAGTAGAAGAGACCCAGTACTTC.